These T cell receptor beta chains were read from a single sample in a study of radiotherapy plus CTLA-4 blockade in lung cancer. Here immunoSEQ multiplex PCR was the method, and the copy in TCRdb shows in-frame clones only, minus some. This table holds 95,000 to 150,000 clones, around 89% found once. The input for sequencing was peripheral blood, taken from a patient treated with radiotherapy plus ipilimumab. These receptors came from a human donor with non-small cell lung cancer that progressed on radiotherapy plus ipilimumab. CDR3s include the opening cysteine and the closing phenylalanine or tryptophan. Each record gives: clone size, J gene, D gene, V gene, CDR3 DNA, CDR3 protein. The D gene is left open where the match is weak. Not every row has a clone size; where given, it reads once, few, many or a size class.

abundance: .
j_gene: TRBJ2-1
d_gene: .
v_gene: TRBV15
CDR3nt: TGTGCCACCAGCAGAGATAAACTAGCCGGATTGTATGAGCAGTTCTTC
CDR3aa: CATSRDKLAGLYEQFF

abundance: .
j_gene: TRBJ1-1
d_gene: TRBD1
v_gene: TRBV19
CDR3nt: TGTGCCAGTAGTGTACCGGGACAGGGGCGTGGAGCTTTCTTT
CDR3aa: CASSVPGQGRGAFF

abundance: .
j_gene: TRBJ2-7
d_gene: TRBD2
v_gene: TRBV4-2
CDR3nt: TGTGCCAGCAGCCGCGGGAGGAGCTCCTACGAGCAGTACTTC
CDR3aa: CASSRGRSSYEQYF

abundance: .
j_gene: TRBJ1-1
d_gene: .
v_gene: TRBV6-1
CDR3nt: TGTGCCAGCAGTGCGTTGGGAGGGGCGCCTACTGAAGCTTTCTTT
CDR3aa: CASSALGGAPTEAFF

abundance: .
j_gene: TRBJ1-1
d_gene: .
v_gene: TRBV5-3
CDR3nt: TGTGCCAGAAGCTTGGAAGACAGGAGCGTCACTGAAGCTTTCTTT
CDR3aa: CARSLEDRSVTEAFF

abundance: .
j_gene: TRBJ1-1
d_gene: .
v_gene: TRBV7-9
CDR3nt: TGTGCCAGCAGCTTAGTTATCGGGACTGAAGCTTTCTTT
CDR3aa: CASSLVIGTEAFF

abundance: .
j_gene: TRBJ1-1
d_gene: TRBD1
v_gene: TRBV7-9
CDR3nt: TGTGCCAGCAGTTTCAACAGGGGGGTGGCTTTCTTT
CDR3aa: CASSFNRGVAFF

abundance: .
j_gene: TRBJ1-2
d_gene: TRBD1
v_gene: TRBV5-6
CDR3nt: TGTGCCAGCAGCCGACAGGGGGGCCTACACTATGGCTACACCTTC
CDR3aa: CASSRQGGLHYGYTF

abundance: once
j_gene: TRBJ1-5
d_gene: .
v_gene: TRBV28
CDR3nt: TGTGCCAGCAGCCCGCTCGGACAGAACCTCAATCAGCCCCAGCATTTT
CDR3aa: CASSPLGQNLNQPQHF

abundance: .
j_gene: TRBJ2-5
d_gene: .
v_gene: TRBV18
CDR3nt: TGTGCCAGCTCCGGGGAGACCCAGTACTTC
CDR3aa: CASSGETQYF

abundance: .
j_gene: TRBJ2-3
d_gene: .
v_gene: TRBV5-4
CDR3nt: TGTGCCAGCAGCTTGGGGCGGAGGGGGGATACGCAGTATTTT
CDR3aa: CASSLGRRGDTQYF